This TCR beta chain originates from a study of blood T cell repertoires in COVID-19. Looking at the study overall: Donors in the United States, Italy and Spain gave samples during acute or convalescent COVID-19. T cells, B-cell-depleted T cells, or PBMCs supplied cDNA or gDNA.

The CDR3 extends over 14 amino acids. Germline V gene sequence: CDR1 SEHNR, CDR2 FQNEAQ (reference sequence). V shed 5 bases and J 4 bases; nucleotides not matched to a gene: 3. In the original processing: Reference gene primers were amplified, and this amplification served to estimate nucleated cell counts. Using immunoSEQ multiplex PCR, the repertoire was profiled, and TCRdb retains in-frame clones only, with some absent. V and J calls and clone size are as listed in that table; D and trimming were resolved from the DNA. The sample lists around 50,000 clones; more than 75% were seen once. The sequenced sample was peripheral blood. The clonotype comes from a man aged 50-60 years with active COVID-19. V gene TRBV7-9 combines with J gene TRBJ2-2; 8 bases map to TRBD2. The CDR3 region has the DNA TGTGCCAGCAGCCCCAGCGGGAGCACCGGGGAGCTGTTTTTT. As protein: CASSPSGSTGELFF.